The source of this T cell receptor (beta chain) is a study of Graves' ophthalmopathy and Graves' hyperthyroidism. General study findings and limits: Ophthalmopathy cases were distinguished from stable hyperthyroidism by a 13-signature model, reaching approximately 88% sensitivity and 81.08% specificity. The model achieved 70.59% sensitivity and 72.22% specificity for ophthalmopathy progression.

At least ten counts were recorded for this clonotype. Its antigen remains unknown. Germline loops: CDR1 SGHVS, CDR2 FQNEAQ. V lost 1 base and J lost 4, with 23 bases in between. The CDR3 has 18 residues. Diagnosis was based on clinical symptoms, serum thyroxine, TRAb, thyroid ultrasound and orbital computed tomography. The starting material, about 9.5 ml of fresh peripheral blood, provided the PBMCs. RNA transcripts served as template for amplifying TCR beta CDR3 sequences. Investigators did first-round RT-PCR with HTBI primers, then second-round multiplex PCR. A single record per CDR3 protein comes from TCRdb applying MiXCR to the multiplex PCR reads. The sample shows 200,000 to 250,000 distinct CDR3 sequences, roughly 29% of them seen only once.

V is TRBV7-8 and J is TRBJ2-7; D may match TRBD1 or TRBD2 (6 bases each). This receptor was identified in a man in his forties or fifties with Graves' ophthalmopathy. The sequencing sample was made of peripheral blood. The CDR3 DNA reads TGTGCCAGCAGCTTAGTAGGGGGGCAGGGCCCGGCCCTATACGAGCAGTACTTC. Translated: CASSLVGGQGPALYEQYF.